A selection of T cell receptor beta chains follows, all from one sample in a study of response to subunit inactivated influenza vaccine. TCRdb reprocessed the RT-PCR reads with MiXCR, giving one entry per CDR3 protein. The sample records 500,000 to 600,000 distinct CDR3 sequences, 12% to 15% being singletons. The material was PBMCs from blood, obtained 11 to 12 days after vaccination. These receptors all stem from a middle-aged man who received an inactivated influenza vaccine. Both conserved end residues are part of each CDR3. The order of the fields is V gene, J gene, CDR3 protein.

>TRBV6-2/TRBV6-3|TRBJ2-7
CASSLLAGGVGEQYF
>TRBV3-1|TRBJ2-3
CASSRRLAGADTQYF
>TRBV18|TRBJ2-5
CASSRRLAGEKETQYF
>TRBV29-1|TRBJ2-2
CSVDLKGSNTGELFF
>TRBV20-1|TRBJ2-1
CSARGPGQGRYNEQFF
>TRBV5-5|TRBJ1-6
CASSLGRRNSPLHF
>TRBV5-1|TRBJ2-5
CASSSQGLQETQYF
>TRBV7-2|TRBJ2-1
CASSLGSFEQFF
>TRBV6-5|TRBJ2-4
CASSYTPGVNKNIQYF
>TRBV11-2|TRBJ2-7
CASSSTRGQSYEQYF
>TRBV12-3/TRBV12-4|TRBJ2-7
CASTWTGLNYEQYF
>TRBV10-3|TRBJ2-1
CAISSVAGQGNNEQFF
>TRBV15|TRBJ2-5
CATSREGRKTQYF
>TRBV6-1|TRBJ1-4
CASSQRTGNEKLFF
>TRBV28|TRBJ1-2
CASSSAGEYYGYTF
>TRBV19|TRBJ1-1
CASSAMDRVGEAFF
>TRBV9|TRBJ2-7
CASSVGSISSYEQYF
>TRBV5-6|TRBJ2-2
CASSPTLGELFF
>TRBV5-1|TRBJ1-2
CASSFESYGYTF
>TRBV5-1|TRBJ1-1
CASSLDGTAMNTEAFF
>TRBV6-2/TRBV6-3|TRBJ2-7
CASSPRMWLYF
>TRBV3-1|TRBJ2-2
CASSQTASTGELFF
>TRBV6-6|TRBJ2-1
CASNEDIPNEQFF
>TRBV7-2|TRBJ2-1
CASSLLPYKVSNNEQFF
>TRBV6-2/TRBV6-3|TRBJ2-7
CASSRSGESSYEQYF
>TRBV5-1|TRBJ1-5
CASSLSTGANQPQHF
>TRBV6-5|TRBJ2-7
CASSYEGAGYEQYF
>TRBV28|TRBJ2-6
CASSNEDRGSGANVLTF
>TRBV5-1|TRBJ2-7
CASSLGAAAGSSEQYF
>TRBV4-2|TRBJ2-1
CASSQGQGNYNEQFF
>TRBV6-2/TRBV6-3|TRBJ2-5
CASSFAGGPETQYF
>TRBV11-2|TRBJ2-1
CASSLAPAGGYNEQFF
>TRBV28|TRBJ2-7
CASSFQAAAYEQYF
>TRBV6-2/TRBV6-3|TRBJ2-7
CASSYSGQIYEQYF
>TRBV12-3/TRBV12-4|TRBJ1-6
CASSSRAGGNSPLHF
>TRBV6-1|TRBJ2-1
CASRRQGLTYNEQFF
>TRBV6-2/TRBV6-3|TRBJ1-1
CASRETGMNTEAFF
>TRBV11-2|TRBJ1-1
CASSLLGAADEAFF
>TRBV11-2|TRBJ2-1
CASSLVVRVGDRYNEQFF
>TRBV11-2|TRBJ1-1
CASIQDRNTEAFF
>TRBV6-1|TRBJ2-1
CASTPLGRSYNEQFF
>TRBV5-1|TRBJ2-4
CASSLEARGAKNIQYF
>TRBV6-5|TRBJ2-3
CASSYSGLPTDTQYF
>TRBV24-1|TRBJ2-7
CATSEPHGEQYF
>TRBV7-9|TRBJ2-7
CASSLDRYSYEQHF
>TRBV5-1|TRBJ2-5
CASTWRQGETQYF
>TRBV20-1|TRBJ2-5
CSAGLRGGETQYF
>TRBV29-1|TRBJ2-7
CSVEMGATGARYEQYF
>TRBV6-1|TRBJ2-3
CASSRIGGPSTDTQYF
>TRBV7-6|TRBJ2-3
CASSRGGSGRTYF
>TRBV9|TRBJ2-2
CASSLLYTGELFF
>TRBV12-3/TRBV12-4|TRBJ2-5
CASSPSQGARETQYF
>TRBV10-3|TRBJ1-1
CAISSPRGGNTEAFF